These 2 T cell receptor beta chains originate from one sample sequenced in a study of metastatic and nonmetastatic thyroid tumors (TCRdb year 2020). None of the patients had been given any treatment before thyroid surgery. Libraries were prepared through PCR. The reads were generated on an Illumina HiSeq 4000. The public reads were reanalyzed by TCRdb: fastp trimming at Q25, MiXCR alignment, in-frame beta chains only. The sample table contains over 30,000 clones; only one count was recorded for under 20% of them. The ten largest clones represent approximately 15% of the sample. Sequencing was carried out using tumor tissue. These receptors were obtained from a female donor with papillary thyroid cancer or a benign thyroid nodule (not recorded which). Some clones in this sample may be carry-over from other donors' samples.

A note on this clone: This CDR3 fails to terminate in the conserved phenylalanine or tryptophan, so it likely reflects a read error. The chain joins TRBV6-1 to TRBJ1-6; 8 bases fit TRBD1. This CDR3 spans 15 amino acids. Per the germline V gene, CDR1 is MNHNS and CDR2 is SASEGT. The CDR3 here is CASSGPDRVDSPLHS. The CDR3 nucleotides read TGTGCCAGTAGTGGGCCGGACAGGGTGGATTCACCCCTCCACTCT.

At least ten counts were recorded for this clone. A clone one base away is much larger, so this may be a read error. The V gene is TRBV6-1, the J gene TRBJ2-7, with D perhaps TRBD1 (6 bases). CDR1 and CDR2 (germline): MNHNS, SASEGT. The CDR3 runs 13 residues. V was cut by 6 bases and J by 9 bases, with 18 bases left in between. CDR3 residues: CASSPPGATAQYF. DNA for the CDR3: TGTGCCAGCAGCCCCCCAGGGGCGACTGCGCAGTACTTC.